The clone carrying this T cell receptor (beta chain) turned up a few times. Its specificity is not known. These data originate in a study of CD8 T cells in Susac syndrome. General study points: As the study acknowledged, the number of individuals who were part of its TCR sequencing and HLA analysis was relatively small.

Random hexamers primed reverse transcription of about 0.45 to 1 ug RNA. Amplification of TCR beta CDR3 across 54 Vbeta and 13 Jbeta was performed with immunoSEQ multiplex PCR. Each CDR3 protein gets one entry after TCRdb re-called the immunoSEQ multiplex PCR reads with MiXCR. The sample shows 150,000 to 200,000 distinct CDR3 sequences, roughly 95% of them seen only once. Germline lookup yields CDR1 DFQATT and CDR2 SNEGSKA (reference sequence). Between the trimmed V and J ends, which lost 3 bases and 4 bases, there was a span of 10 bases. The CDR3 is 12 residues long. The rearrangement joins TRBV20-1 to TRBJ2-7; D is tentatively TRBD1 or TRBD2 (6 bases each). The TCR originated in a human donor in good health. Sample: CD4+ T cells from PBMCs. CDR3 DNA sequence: TGCAGTGCTAGCTCGGGGGCGTACGAGCAGTACTTC. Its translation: CSASSGAYEQYF.